Each of the 10 T cell receptor beta chains below was sequenced from the same sample in a study of beta chain features in type 1 diabetes. Study results and limitations: Significant though moderate, a shortening of TCRB CDR3s appeared in all four CD4+ subsets of Type 1 diabetes patients.

These receptors have no identified antigens. Isolated RNA was reverse transcribed in full, so expressed TCRB transcripts were sequenced. Sequencing was performed with immunoSEQ multiplex PCR; in TCRdb, only in-frame clones are kept and a portion is missing. The repertoire consists of 40,000 or so clones, with 65% to 70% occurring once and the leading ten covering about 2.1%. The sequencing sample was made of Tregs from blood. All receptors derive from a woman aged 18 to 35 with type 1 diabetes.

This clone came up a few times. This rearrangement joins TRBV6-1 to TRBJ2-7, with D perhaps TRBD2 (5 bases). The CDR3 is 15 amino acids. V was trimmed by 2 bases and J by 0 bases, leaving 11 bases between them. CDR1 and CDR2 from the germline V gene are MNHNS and SASEGT. The CDR3 region is CASSEIASFSYEQYF. The CDR3 nucleotides read TGTGCCAGCAGTGAAATCGCTAGCTTCTCCTACGAGCAGTACTTC.

The V call is TRBV12-5, the J call TRBJ1-1; no firm D call. Germline V gives CDR1 LGHNT, CDR2 FRNRAP. CDR3 size: 12 residues. Trimming removed 6 bases at V and 6 bases at J, with 11 bases between. CDR3 DNA: TGTGCTAGTGGCTCCTCTATGCCTGAAGCTTTCTTT. It yields the protein CASGSSMPEAFF.

This clone was seen a single time. CDR3 sequence: CASSPPSRLAGHEQFF. The CDR3 DNA follows: TGTGCCAGCAGCCCACCATCAAGACTAGCGGGACATGAGCAGTTCTTC. The rearrangement joins TRBV7-9 to TRBJ2-1; 11 nucleotides match TRBD2. J gave up 8 bases and V 5 bases, and 11 bases lay outside the gene matches. Germline lookup yields CDR1 SEHNR and CDR2 FQNEAQ (reference sequence). This CDR3 spans 16 amino acids.

This clone was seen a handful of times. The gene calls are TRBV28 and TRBJ2-1; 8 bases agree with TRBD2. This CDR3 is 15 amino acids long. Germline CDR1 and CDR2: MDHEN and SYDVKM. V was pared by 6 bases and J by 0 bases, with 4 bases of the junction left unmatched. CDR3 region: CASRSGTSSYNEQFF. CDR3 nucleotides: TGTGCCAGCAGATCCGGGACTAGCTCCTACAATGAGCAGTTCTTC.

This chain connects TRBV6-5 to TRBJ2-1; 7 nucleotides match TRBD2. CDR3 length: 15 residues. CDR1 and CDR2 from the germline V gene are MNHEY and SVGAGI. Trimming removed 2 bases from V and 10 bases from J; junction bases left unmatched: 11. CDR3 in amino acids: CASSYRGGGSIEQFF. The CDR3, as DNA: TGTGCCAGCAGTTACCGGGGCGGGGGTTCCATCGAGCAGTTCTTC.

The chain uses TRBV9 and TRBJ2-1; TRBD2 matches at 8 bases. The CDR3 spans 17 residues. Germline V CDR1 and CDR2: SGDLS, YYNGEE. Trimming at V came to 1 base and at J to 9 bases, leaving 15 bases not matched to a gene. CDR3 protein: CASSVRALSGRGSEQFF. The CDR3 DNA sequence: TGTGCCAGCAGCGTACGGGCTTTGAGCGGGAGAGGGAGTGAGCAGTTCTTC.

The J gene is TRBJ2-4, the V gene TRBV28; TRBD2 matches at 9 bases. This CDR3 is 17 amino acids long. Germline V gives CDR1 MDHEN, CDR2 SYDVKM. V lost 5 bases to trimming and J lost 0 bases; unmatched junction nucleotides: 8. Here the CDR3 DNA reads TGTGCCAGCAGTCTAAGGAGCGGGAGGCAAGCCAAAAACATTCAGTACTTC. Protein sequence: CASSLRSGRQAKNIQYF.

The CDR3 loop is CASSRTGISYEQYF. In nucleotides, the CDR3 is TGTGCCAGCAGCCGTACAGGGATTTCCTACGAGCAGTACTTC. This chain uses TRBV7-2 with TRBJ2-7, with D perhaps TRBD1 (6 bases). This CDR3 has 14 residues. The V and J ends lost 5 bases and 1 base respectively, with 12 bases between them. Germline CDR1 is SGHTA and CDR2 is FQGNSA.

Comment on this clone: The sample holds other DNA sequences that translate to the same CDR3. The V call is TRBV5-1, the J call TRBJ1-2; D remains ambiguous. Looked up from germline, CDR1 is SGHRS and CDR2 is YFSETQ. The CDR3 length is 13 residues. V was pared by 0 bases and J by 8 bases, with 11 bases between. This chain's CDR3 is CASSLGGWWGYTF. For the CDR3, the DNA is TGCGCCAGCAGCTTGGGAGGCTGGTGGGGCTACACCTTC. The complete variable domain, with remaining parts taken from reference TRBV5-1 and TRBJ1-2, reads KAGVTQTPRYLIKTRGQQVTLSCSPISGHRSVSWYQQTPGQGLQFLFEYFSETQRNKGNFPGRFSGRQFSNSRSEMNVSTLELGDSALYLCASSLGGWWGYTFGSGTRLTVV.

The chain carries TRBV10-2 and TRBJ2-1, with 7 bases matching TRBD2. In germline, CDR1 is WSHSY, CDR2 SAAADI. The CDR3 spans 17 residues. J lost 2 bases, V lost 7 bases, and 14 bases had no gene match. This CDR3 reads CASKSGVGGIPYNEQFF. CDR3 sequence (DNA): TGCGCCAGCAAGTCGGGGGTGGGAGGGATCCCCTACAATGAGCAGTTCTTC.